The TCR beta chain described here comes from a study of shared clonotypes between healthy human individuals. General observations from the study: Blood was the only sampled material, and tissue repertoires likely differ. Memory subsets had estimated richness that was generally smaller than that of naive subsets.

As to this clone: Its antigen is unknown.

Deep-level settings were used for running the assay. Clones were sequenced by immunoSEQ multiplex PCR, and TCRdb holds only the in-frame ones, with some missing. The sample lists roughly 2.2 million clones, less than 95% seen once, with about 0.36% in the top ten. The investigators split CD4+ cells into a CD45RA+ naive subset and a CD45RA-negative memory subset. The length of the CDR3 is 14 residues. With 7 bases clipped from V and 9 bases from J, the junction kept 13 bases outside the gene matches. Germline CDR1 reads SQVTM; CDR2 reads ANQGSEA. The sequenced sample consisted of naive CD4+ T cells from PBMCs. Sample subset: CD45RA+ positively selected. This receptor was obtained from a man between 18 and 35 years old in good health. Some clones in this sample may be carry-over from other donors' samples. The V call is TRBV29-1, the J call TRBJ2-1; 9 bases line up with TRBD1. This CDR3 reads CSAAQGATISEQFF. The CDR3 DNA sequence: TGCAGCGCAGCACAGGGGGCGACGATCAGTGAGCAGTTCTTC.